Shown below are 3 T cell receptor beta chains from a single sample sequenced in a study of shared clonotypes between healthy human individuals. TCRdb's copy holds only in-frame clones and misses some; the assay was immunoSEQ multiplex PCR. The top ten clones hold 1.2% of a sample with 1.6 million or so clones, over 95% of them seen once. Source material: naive CD4+ T cells sorted from blood. Subset specified: CD45RA+ positively selected. The receptors stem from a man aged 25 to 40 in good health.

The chain links TRBV7-2 to TRBJ2-3; 7 bases align to TRBD1. Germline assignment: CDR1 SGHTA and CDR2 FQGNSA. V dropped 5 bases and J dropped 5; count of bases not matched to a gene: 10. The CDR3 is made up of 15 amino acids. This CDR3 reads CASSLYGTAGDTQYF. CDR3 in DNA: TGTGCCAGCAGCCTCTATGGGACAGCTGGAGATACGCAGTATTTT.

The rearrangement links TRBV5-6 to TRBJ2-1; tentative D call: TRBD2 (6 bases). V was shortened by 1 base and J by 5 bases, with 16 bases between the two germline ends. There are 16 residues in the CDR3. Germline CDR1 is SGHDT and CDR2 is YYEEEE. The CDR3 sequence: CASSLRLVTNNNEQFF. The CDR3, as DNA: TGTGCCAGCAGCTTGAGACTAGTGACAAATAACAATGAGCAGTTCTTC.

The chain couples TRBV7-8 to TRBJ2-1; 10 nucleotides line up with TRBD2. The J segment lost 4 bases and the V segment lost 5 bases, leaving 5 bases of the junction unmatched. CDR1 and CDR2 from the germline V gene are SGHVS and FQNEAQ. The CDR3 has 15 amino acids. The CDR3: CASSPRLAGYNEQFF. Written as DNA, the CDR3 is TGTGCCAGCAGCCCAAGACTAGCGGGTTACAATGAGCAGTTCTTC. The full variable domain, rest sourced from reference TRBV7-8 and TRBJ2-1, is GAGVSQSPRYKVAKRGQDVALRCDPISGHVSLFWYQQALGQGPEFLTYFQNEAQLDKSGLPSDRFFAERPEGSVSTLKIQRTQQEDSAVYLCASSPRLAGYNEQFFGPGTRLTVL.